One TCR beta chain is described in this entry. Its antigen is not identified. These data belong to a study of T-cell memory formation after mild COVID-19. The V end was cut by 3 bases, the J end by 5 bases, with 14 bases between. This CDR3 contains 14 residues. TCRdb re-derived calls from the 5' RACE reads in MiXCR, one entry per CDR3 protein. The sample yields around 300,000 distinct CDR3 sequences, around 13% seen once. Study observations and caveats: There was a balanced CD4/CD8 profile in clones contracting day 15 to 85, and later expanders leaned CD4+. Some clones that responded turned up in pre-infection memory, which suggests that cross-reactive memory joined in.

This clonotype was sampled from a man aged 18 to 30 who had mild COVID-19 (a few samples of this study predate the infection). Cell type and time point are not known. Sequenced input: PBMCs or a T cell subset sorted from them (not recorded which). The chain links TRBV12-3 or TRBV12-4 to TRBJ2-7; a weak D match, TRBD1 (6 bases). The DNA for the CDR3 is TGTGCCAGCAGTTTGGACAGAATTACGAACGAGCAGTACTTC. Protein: CASSLDRITNEQYF.